Listed below are T cell receptor beta chains from one sample, sequenced in a study of T cell responses to AZD1222 COVID-19 vaccine. Using immunoSEQ multiplex PCR, the repertoire was profiled, and TCRdb retains in-frame clones only, with some absent. The table records under 200,000 clones, approximately 90% of them present only once. The specimen comprised peripheral blood, sampled 28 days after the second AZD1222 dose. Receptors originate from an adult who received the AZD1222 COVID-19 vaccine. The CDR3 runs from the conserved cysteine through the conserved F or W. A D gene is named only where the DNA matches it firmly. Some rows have no size entry. The others give once, few or many, or a class for an expanded clone.

TRBJ2-1	TRBD2	TRBV28	NA	CASSSGLARGSNEQFF	TGTGCCAGCAGTTCCGGACTAGCGCGAGGGAGCAATGAGCAGTTCTTC
TRBJ2-1	TRBD2	TRBV11-2	NA	CASSLAGGSYNEQFF	TGTGCCAGCAGCTTAGCGGGAGGGTCCTACAATGAGCAGTTCTTC
TRBJ2-7	TRBD1	TRBV5-1	NA	CASSLGGGTGLTEQYF	TGCGCCAGCAGCCTCGGGGGCGGGACAGGGCTTACGGAGCAGTACTTC
TRBJ1-1	NA	TRBV5-6	NA	CASSPLPGLNTEAFF	TGTGCCAGCAGCCCCCTACCAGGGCTGAACACTGAAGCTTTCTTT
TRBJ1-5	TRBD1	TRBV7-2	once	CASSSQGADQPQHF	TGTGCCAGCAGTTCACAGGGGGCCGATCAGCCCCAGCATTTT
TRBJ2-3	TRBD2	TRBV7-2	NA	CASSLVGGAGGSTDTQYF	TGTGCCAGCAGCTTAGTCGGCGGCGCGGGAGGGAGCACAGATACGCAGTATTTT
TRBJ2-3	NA	TRBV24-1	NA	CATSDPPGDTQYF	TGTGCCACCAGTGACCCACCCGGGGATACGCAGTATTTT
TRBJ2-1	TRBD2	TRBV29-1	NA	CSVEIGTSGEGEQFF	TGCAGCGTTGAAATTGGGACTAGCGGGGAGGGAGAGCAGTTCTTC
TRBJ1-6	TRBD1	TRBV5-1	NA	CASSLRQGNNSPLHF	TGCGCCAGCAGCTTGAGACAGGGGAATAATTCACCCCTCCACTTT
TRBJ2-7	NA	TRBV5-1	NA	CASSSWDSSYEQYF	TGCGCCAGCAGCTCATGGGACTCCTCCTACGAGCAGTACTTC
TRBJ2-7	NA	TRBV7-9	once	CASSLTREQYF	TGTGCCAGCAGTCTGACGCGGGAGCAGTACTTC
TRBJ1-6	NA	TRBV18	once	CASSDRVPYNSPLHF	TGTGCCAGCTCAGACCGGGTTCCGTATAATTCACCCCTCCACTTT
TRBJ2-7	TRBD1	TRBV9	NA	CASSAGQGRYEQYF	TGTGCCAGCAGCGCGGGACAGGGGAGGTACGAGCAGTACTTC
TRBJ2-3	NA	TRBV29-1	NA	CSAQGWGGDTQYF	TGCAGCGCCCAAGGGTGGGGAGGAGATACGCAGTATTTT
TRBJ2-7	TRBD1	TRBV20-1	NA	CSASAPGTGFYEQYF	TGCAGTGCTAGTGCCCCCGGGACAGGATTTTACGAGCAGTACTTC
TRBJ2-5	TRBD1	TRBV7-9	NA	CASSQTTGGLETQYF	TGTGCCAGCAGCCAGACGACAGGGGGGTTAGAGACCCAGTACTTC
TRBJ2-7	NA	TRBV4-2	NA	CASSQDPSAGNYEQYF	TGTGCCAGCAGCCAAGATCCATCGGCAGGGAATTACGAGCAGTACTTC
TRBJ1-1	NA	TRBV19	NA	CASRKRGFGTEAFF	TGTGCCAGTAGGAAGAGGGGATTTGGCACTGAAGCTTTCTTT
TRBJ1-2	NA	TRBV30	few	CAWNTNGDGYTF	TGTGCCTGGAACACCAACGGGGATGGCTACACCTTC
TRBJ2-1	TRBD2	TRBV11-3	NA	CASSYGRDGNEQFF	TGTGCCAGCAGCTACGGGAGGGATGGCAATGAGCAGTTCTTC
TRBJ1-5	TRBD1	TRBV7-6	NA	CASSSRQGSSNQPQHF	TGTGCCAGCAGCTCCAGACAGGGGTCTAGCAATCAGCCCCAGCATTTT
TRBJ2-1	NA	TRBV7-2	few	CASSFMGGGFWNEQFF	TGTGCCAGCAGCTTTATGGGCGGGGGCTTTTGGAATGAGCAGTTCTTC
TRBJ2-5	NA	TRBV14	NA	CASSQGRDKETQYF	TGTGCCAGCAGCCAAGGCCGGGACAAGGAGACCCAGTACTTC
TRBJ2-3	TRBD2	TRBV7-2	NA	CASSLALAGGPGADTQYF	TGTGCCAGCAGCTTAGCGCTAGCGGGAGGGCCGGGGGCAGATACGCAGTATTTT
TRBJ2-2	NA	TRBV12-3/TRBV12-4	NA	CASSFRDGGELFF	TGTGCCAGCAGTTTTAGAGACGGCGGGGAGCTGTTTTTT
TRBJ1-1	NA	TRBV12-3/TRBV12-4	NA	CASSPLRTTEAFF	TGTGCCAGCAGCCCCCTACGGACCACTGAAGCTTTCTTT
TRBJ2-7	NA	TRBV12-3/TRBV12-4	NA	CASSLRFSYEQYF	TGTGCCAGCAGTTTGCGGTTTTCCTACGAGCAGTACTTC
TRBJ2-7	NA	TRBV19	NA	CASSIDRSGTKSDYEQYF	TGTGCCAGTAGTATAGATAGGTCCGGGACGAAGTCCGACTACGAGCAGTACTTC
TRBJ2-1	NA	TRBV14	NA	CASSPGISSYNEQFF	TGTGCCAGCAGCCCGGGGATTAGCTCCTACAATGAGCAGTTCTTC
TRBJ2-7	TRBD2	TRBV4-1	NA	CASSQGSSGDEQYF	TGCGCCAGCAGCCAAGGATCTAGCGGGGACGAGCAGTACTTC
TRBJ2-3	TRBD2	TRBV27	once	CASSFTSGRTDTQYF	TGTGCCAGCAGTTTCACTAGCGGGAGAACAGATACGCAGTATTTT
TRBJ1-2	NA	TRBV7-9	few	CASSRRTGYGYTF	TGTGCCAGCAGCCGCCGGACGGGCTATGGCTACACCTTC
TRBJ1-2	NA	TRBV5-5	NA	CASSLSRSGGYTF	TGTGCCAGCAGCTTGTCCCGGTCGGGCGGCTACACCTTC
TRBJ2-1	TRBD1	TRBV5-1	NA	CASSFQPGQGGNEQFF	TGCGCCAGCAGCTTCCAACCGGGACAGGGAGGCAATGAGCAGTTCTTC
TRBJ2-7	TRBD2	TRBV11-3	NA	CASSLDVLAGGSYEQYF	TGTGCCAGCAGCTTAGATGTACTAGCGGGAGGATCCTACGAGCAGTACTTC
TRBJ2-7	TRBD2	TRBV10-2	few	CASDETSGSTYEQYF	TGCGCCAGCGATGAAACTAGCGGGAGCACCTACGAGCAGTACTTC
TRBJ2-2	NA	TRBV7-8	NA	CASSLAETGELFF	TGTGCCAGCAGCTTAGCCGAAACCGGGGAGCTGTTTTTT
TRBJ2-7	TRBD1	TRBV6-5	NA	CASSYPSGQGYEQYF	TGTGCCAGCAGTTACCCTTCGGGACAGGGCTACGAGCAGTACTTC
TRBJ1-5	NA	TRBV6-5	NA	CASRGTTFSNQPQHF	TGTGCCAGCAGAGGGACAACCTTTAGCAATCAGCCCCAGCATTTT
TRBJ2-7	NA	TRBV6-2/TRBV6-3	NA	CASSYSRVLYEQYF	TGTGCCAGCAGTTACTCGAGGGTCCTGTACGAGCAGTACTTC
TRBJ2-5	NA	TRBV7-9	NA	CASSSGTPVRETQYF	TGTGCCAGCAGCTCCGGGACTCCCGTCCGAGAGACCCAGTACTTC
TRBJ2-2	NA	TRBV10-2	NA	CASSRGVDTGELFF	TGCGCCAGCAGTCGGGGAGTGGACACCGGGGAGCTGTTTTTT
TRBJ1-5	NA	TRBV5-4	NA	CASSLEGLRGSQPQHF	TGTGCCAGCAGCTTGGAGGGGTTGAGGGGGAGTCAGCCCCAGCATTTT